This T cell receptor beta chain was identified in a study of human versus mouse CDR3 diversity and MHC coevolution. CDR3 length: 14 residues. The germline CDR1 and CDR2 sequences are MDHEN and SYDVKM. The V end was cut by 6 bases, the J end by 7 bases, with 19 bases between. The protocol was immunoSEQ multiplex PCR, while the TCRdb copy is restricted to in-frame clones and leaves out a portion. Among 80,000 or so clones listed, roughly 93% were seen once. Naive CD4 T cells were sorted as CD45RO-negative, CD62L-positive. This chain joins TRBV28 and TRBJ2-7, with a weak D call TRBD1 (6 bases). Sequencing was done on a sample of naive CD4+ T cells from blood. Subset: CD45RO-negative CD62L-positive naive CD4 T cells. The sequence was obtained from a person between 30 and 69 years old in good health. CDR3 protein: CASRVPSGEGEQYF. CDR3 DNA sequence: TGTGCCAGCAGAGTACCCTCAGGGGAAGGGGAGCAGTACTTC.